This TCR beta chain emerged from a study of regulatory T cells in long-lasting Graves disease. Regarding time point: persistent/refractory GD, antithyroid drugs over 5 years with positive TRAb. PBMC RNA served as the TCR library source. The CDR3 extends over 15 amino acids. Germline assignment: CDR1 MNHEY and CDR2 SMNVEV (reference sequence). Trimming pared 4 bases from V and 2 bases from J, leaving 12 bases between. CDR3-region Arm-PCR and iRepertoire HTBI primers produced the TCR beta libraries. Methods used by the authors: About 60 TRBV and 12 to 15 TRBJ segments were identified across samples. In TCRdb, the multiplex PCR reads were re-called with MiXCR into one record per CDR3 protein. TCRdb's processing, not the authors', yielded these V and J calls. The repertoire includes 650,000 to 700,000 distinct CDR3 sequences, about 32% of them detected once, and roughly 46% sits in the top ten.

Sequenced material: peripheral blood mononuclear cells (PBMCs), taken when the disease was refractory, from a patient treated with antithyroid drugs. The receptor's source is a female donor with Graves disease. V and J are TRBV27 and TRBJ1-3; D perhaps matches TRBD1 (6 bases). The CDR3 DNA is TGTGCCAGCAGTTACACAGGGTCACCTGGAAACACCATATATTTT. Protein product: CASSYTGSPGNTIYF.